A single sample gave rise to the 15 T cell receptor beta chains below, sequenced in a study of blood T cell repertoires in COVID-19 (dated by TCRdb to about 2020). Library method: the immunoSEQ multiplex PCR assay. TCRdb took over this immuneACCESS table, retaining in-frame rearrangements with V and J assigned. Such tables are incomplete; in checked studies, under half of the missing clones stem from an unresolved V gene, and the remainder is unexplained. Within this sample are 250,000 to 300,000 clones, with around 83% of them counted one time only. In total, the top ten clones hold 5% of the sample. The sample consisted of PBMCs or T cells enriched from blood (not recorded which). These receptors came from a man aged 35-49 years who had been exposed to COVID-19.

The V call is TRBV29-1, the J call TRBJ1-2, with 9 nucleotides matching TRBD1. Germline assignment: CDR1 SQVTM and CDR2 ANQGSEA. Trimming at V came to 6 bases and at J to 4 bases, leaving 6 bases not matched to a gene. The CDR3 is 13 residues long. This CDR3 reads CSVEGDRVYGYTF. The CDR3 nucleotides read TGCAGCGTCGAGGGGGACAGGGTCTATGGCTACACCTTC.

In its sample, this clone was seen once. CDR3 in DNA: TGTGCCAACAATAAGACAGGGGAGTTTAGTTACCGGGAGCTGTTTTTT. Its protein is CANNKTGEFSYRELFF. The rearrangement joins TRBV2 to TRBJ2-2, with 8 bases fitting TRBD1. The CDR3 has 16 amino acids. The germline V gene encodes CDR1 SNHLY and CDR2 FYNNEI. Trimming cost V 10 bases and J 9 bases; bases outside gene matches: 19.

The gene calls are TRBV27 and TRBJ1-5; D remains ambiguous. CDR3 size: 14 residues. Trimming removed 6 bases at V and 6 bases at J, with 15 bases between. Germline V CDR1 and CDR2: MNHEY, SMNVEV (reference sequence). This CDR3 reads CASRAYGVGQPQHF. DNA of the CDR3: TGTGCCAGCAGGGCATACGGGGTAGGTCAGCCCCAGCATTTT.

The chain recombines TRBV7-9 with TRBJ2-2, with 10 bases fitting TRBD2. V dropped 4 bases and J dropped 7; count of bases not matched to a gene: 12. There are 17 residues in the CDR3. Germline V gene lookup returns CDR1 SEHNR and CDR2 FQNEAQ (reference sequence). CDR3 protein: CASSSLTGTSDYGELFF. CDR3 in DNA: TGTGCCAGCAGCTCCTTGACCGGGACTAGCGATTACGGGGAGCTGTTTTTT.

V gene TRBV6-5 combines with J gene TRBJ1-2; 7 nucleotides align to TRBD1. Germline V lookup: CDR1 MNHEY, CDR2 SVGAGI. This CDR3 is 12 amino acids long. V dropped 8 bases and J dropped 3; count of bases not matched to a gene: 3. CDR3 nucleotides: TGTGCCAGCTTCGACAGGGACTATGGCTACACCTTC. It specifies CASFDRDYGYTF.

This clone came up a few times. The chain couples TRBV18 to TRBJ1-1; the D gene is possibly TRBD1 (5 bases). Trimming shortened V by 4 bases and J by 7 bases, and 16 bases separated the two germline ends. Looked up from germline, CDR1 is KGHSH and CDR2 is LQKENI. The CDR3 extends over 14 amino acids. CDR3 in amino acids: CASSRERGWSEAFF. CDR3 bases: TGTGCCAGCTCACGAGAAAGGGGTTGGAGTGAAGCTTTCTTT.

The chain joins TRBV27 to TRBJ2-2; D is undetermined. Germline V lookup: CDR1 MNHEY, CDR2 SMNVEV (reference sequence). Trimming stripped 6 bases from V and 1 base from J, with 6 bases between. The CDR3 has 13 residues. CDR3 nucleotides: TGTGCCAGCAGCGGGTTGAACACCGGGGAGCTGTTTTTT. Residues: CASSGLNTGELFF.

The chain is built from TRBV6-5 and TRBJ2-1; TRBD2 matches at 7 bases. The trim removed 4 bases at V and 3 bases at J, leaving 9 bases unmatched. Germline V CDR1 and CDR2: MNHEY, SVGAGI. The CDR3 covers 16 residues. CDR3 DNA: TGTGCCAGCAGTTCCCTGACTAGCCCCTACTACAATGAGCAGTTCTTC. Protein product: CASSSLTSPYYNEQFF.

The chain joins TRBV12-3 or TRBV12-4 to TRBJ1-5; no definite D call. The CDR3 consists of 13 residues. V was clipped by 7 bases and J by 0 bases, with 7 bases between them. The CDR3 sequence: CASTQASNQPQHF. CDR3 coding DNA: TGTGCCAGCACCCAGGCTAGCAATCAGCCCCAGCATTTT.

The chain has TRBV3-1 (or the pseudogene TRBV3-2) and TRBJ1-3; D uncertain. V shed 1 base and J shed 8 bases, with 6 bases lying between them. The length of the CDR3 is 12 residues. CDR1 is LGHDT and CDR2 is YNNKEL in the germline V gene (reference sequence). CDR3 coding DNA: TGTGCCAGCAGCCAAGTTGAGGACACCATATATTTT. Its translation: CASSQVEDTIYF.

This clone was observed once. The genes are TRBV18 and TRBJ2-2; D is unresolved. The CDR3 has 15 residues. With 3 bases removed from V and 0 bases from J, the gap between germline ends came to 8 bases. CDR1 is KGHSH and CDR2 is LQKENI in the germline V gene. The CDR3 here is CASSPVAANTGELFF. The CDR3 region has the DNA TGTGCCAGCTCACCGGTCGCGGCGAACACCGGGGAGCTGTTTTTT.

This chain joins TRBV5-1 and TRBJ2-1; the match to TRBD1 covers 8 bases. Germline CDR1 is SGHRS and CDR2 is YFSETQ. With 0 bases clipped from V and 4 bases from J, the junction kept 6 bases outside the gene matches. The CDR3 length is 16 residues. The CDR3 spells CASSLAWDRPYNEQFF. In DNA, the CDR3 is TGCGCCAGCAGCTTGGCCTGGGACAGGCCTTACAATGAGCAGTTCTTC. The variable domain in full, with the rest retrieved from reference TRBV5-1 and TRBJ2-1, is KAGVTQTPRYLIKTRGQQVTLSCSPISGHRSVSWYQQTPGQGLQFLFEYFSETQRNKGNFPGRFSGRQFSNSRSEMNVSTLELGDSALYLCASSLAWDRPYNEQFFGPGTRLTVL.

The CDR3 loop is CASSRNGRVTDTQYF. In DNA, the CDR3 is TGTGCCAGCAGCCGCAACGGGAGGGTCACAGATACGCAGTATTTT. The chain is built from TRBV7-3 and TRBJ2-3; 8 bases line up with TRBD2. The CDR3 totals 15 residues. Germline trimming cut 5 bases from V and 2 bases from J; bases unmatched to any gene: 6. Germline V gene lookup returns CDR1 SGHTA and CDR2 FQGTGA.

This clone was seen only once. The genes are TRBV5-1 and TRBJ2-3, with D tentatively TRBD1 (5 bases). The V and J ends lost 2 bases and 0 bases respectively, with 10 bases between them. There are 15 residues in the CDR3. From germline, CDR1 is SGHRS and CDR2 YFSETQ. In DNA form, the CDR3 reads TGCGCCAGCAGCTTAACAGGATCCAGCACAGATACGCAGTATTTT. It is translated as CASSLTGSSTDTQYF.

This clone was observed once. The chain uses TRBV6-1 and TRBJ1-1, with no clear D. This CDR3 spans 14 amino acids. Trimming took 2 bases from V and 8 from J, leaving 15 bases between them. Germline CDR1 is MNHNS and CDR2 is SASEGT. In DNA, the CDR3 is TGTGCCAGCAGTGAATTAGGCAGGTCTACCGAAGCTTTCTTT. It codes for CASSELGRSTEAFF.